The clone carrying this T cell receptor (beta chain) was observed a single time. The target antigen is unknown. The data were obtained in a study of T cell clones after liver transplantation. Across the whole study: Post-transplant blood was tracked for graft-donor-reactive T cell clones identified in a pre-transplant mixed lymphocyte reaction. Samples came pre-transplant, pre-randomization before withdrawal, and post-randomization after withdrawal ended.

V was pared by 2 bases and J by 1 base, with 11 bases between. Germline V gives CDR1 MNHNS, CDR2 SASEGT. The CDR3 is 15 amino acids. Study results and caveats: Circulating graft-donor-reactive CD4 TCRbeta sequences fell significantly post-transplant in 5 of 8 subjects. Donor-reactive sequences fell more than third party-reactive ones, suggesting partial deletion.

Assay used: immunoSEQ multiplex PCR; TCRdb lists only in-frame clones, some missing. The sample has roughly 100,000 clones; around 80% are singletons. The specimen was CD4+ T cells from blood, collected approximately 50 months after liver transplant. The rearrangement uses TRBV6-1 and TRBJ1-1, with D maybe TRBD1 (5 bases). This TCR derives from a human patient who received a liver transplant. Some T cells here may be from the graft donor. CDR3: CASSESPGTNTEAFF. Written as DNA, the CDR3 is TGTGCCAGCAGTGAATCCCCAGGGACGAACACTGAAGCTTTCTTT.